This TCR beta chain was obtained from a study of blood T cells in healthy people across ages. There are a few counts of this clonotype. Germline assignment: CDR1 LNHNV and CDR2 YYDKDF (reference sequence). Trimming pared 0 bases from V and 8 bases from J, leaving 13 bases between. This CDR3 contains 14 residues. The use of a sample-barcoded 5' primer and a J-beta primer mix characterized a second PCR of roughly 6 to 12 cycles. TCRdb fed the 5' RACE reads into MiXCR, producing one record per CDR3 protein. Of around 780,000 distinct CDR3 sequences listed, around 50% were seen once; the top ten hold roughly 24%.

The sequence derives from a man aged 40-49 years in good health. Sequenced input: blood. V gene TRBV15 combines with J gene TRBJ1-2, with D tentatively TRBD1 (5 bases). The CDR3 nucleotides are TGTGCCACCAGCAGAGATGTGGGACTGGGAGGCTACACCTTC. Translating it yields CATSRDVGLGGYTF. The full variable domain, with the rest looked up from reference TRBV15 and TRBJ1-2, is DAMVIQNPRYQVTQFGKPVTLSCSQTLNHNVMYWYQQKSSQAPKLLFHYYDKDFNNEADTPDNFQSRRPNTSFCFLDIRSPGLGDTAMYLCATSRDVGLGGYTFGSGTRLTVV.